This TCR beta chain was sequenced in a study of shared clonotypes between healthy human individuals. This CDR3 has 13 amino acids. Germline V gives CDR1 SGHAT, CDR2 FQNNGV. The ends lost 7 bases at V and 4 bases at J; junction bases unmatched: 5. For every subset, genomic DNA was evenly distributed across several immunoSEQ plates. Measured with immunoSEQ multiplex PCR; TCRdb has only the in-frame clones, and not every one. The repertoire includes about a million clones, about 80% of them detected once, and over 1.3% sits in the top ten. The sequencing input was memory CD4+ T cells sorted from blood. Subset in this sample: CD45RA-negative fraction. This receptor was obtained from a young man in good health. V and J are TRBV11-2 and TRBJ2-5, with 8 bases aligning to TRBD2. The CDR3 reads CASNGGAGETQYF. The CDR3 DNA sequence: TGTGCCAGCAACGGGGGGGCGGGAGAGACCCAGTACTTC.